Sequencing of this TCR beta chain was carried out in a study of monozygotic twins with inflammatory bowel disease. Each TCR library consumed about 3,800 ng of total RNA. UMIs with a 6-nucleotide sample barcode were added by template switching. Each CDR3 protein gets one entry in TCRdb, which reprocessed the 5' RACE reads and gives no DNA. Its table lists approximately 330,000 distinct CDR3 sequences. Collection yielded approximately 2.3 ml of blood per donor. With respect to this clonotype: Its antigen remains unidentified.

Findings and caveats of the study: Twins classed as concordant or discordant showed no difference in repertoire similarity, possibly from limited power.

Germline CDR1 is DFQATT and CDR2 is SNEGSKA (reference sequence). The CDR3 length is 15 residues. Sequencing was done on a sample of blood. The receptor comes from a human donor with ulcerative colitis or Crohn's disease, or a healthy co-twin of an affected twin (not recorded which). V gene TRBV20-1 combines with J gene TRBJ2-7; TCRdb returns TRBD1, unconfirmable since there is no DNA. The CDR3 sequence is CSARNFRGHPWEQYF.